A single T cell receptor beta chain is shown here with its context. Arm-PCR of CDR3 regions with iRepertoire HTBI primers generated TCR beta libraries. TCRdb fed the multiplex PCR reads into MiXCR, producing one record per CDR3 protein. The sample holds 350,000 to 550,000 distinct CDR3 sequences; about 17% are singletons and the top ten take around 23%. The sample is drawn from a study of regulatory T cells in long-lasting Graves disease. Study-wide background: Under 3 months of antithyroid drugs had been taken by newly diagnosed Graves' patients.

This CDR3 has 21 amino acids. V was clipped by 2 bases and J by 0 bases, with 23 bases between them. Germline lookup yields CDR1 MNHEY and CDR2 SVGAGI. Stated time point: newly diagnosed GD, antithyroid drugs for less than 3 months. PBMC-derived RNA was used for the TCR library. In addition, the sample was reused for a study of T cells in Graves' hyperthyroidism and ophthalmopathy. Per that study: Primed by the HTBI set, a first-round RT-PCR was run on the TCR CDR3. Within blood appeared most thyroid clonotypes that had expanded above 0.001.

This receptor was taken from a woman aged 18-29 years with Graves disease. The material was peripheral blood mononuclear cells (PBMCs), obtained at new diagnosis, from a patient treated with antithyroid drugs. The genes are TRBV6-5 and TRBJ2-6, with D hard to call. CDR3 protein: CASSYIGFWPGLHSGANVLTF. In DNA form, the CDR3 reads TGTGCCAGCAGTTACATCGGGTTTTGGCCGGGCCTACACTCTGGGGCCAACGTCCTGACTTTC.